This is a list of T cell receptor beta chains from one sample in a study of post-analysis software for immune sequencing data. Each CDR3 protein gets one entry after TCRdb re-called the PCR reads with MiXCR. The table includes roughly 170,000 distinct CDR3 sequences, approximately 30% detected once. The material sequenced was blood. Receptors were obtained from a girl aged 5-17 years with multiple sclerosis. Both conserved end residues are part of each CDR3. The D gene is left open where the match is weak. Size tells how often a clone was seen (once, few, many) or the class of an expanded clone, and some rows leave it out.

D | size | J | V | CDR3 | DNA
NA | few | TRBJ1-1 | TRBV5-1 | CASSLAGGEAFF | TGCGCCAGCAGCTTGGCGGGCGGGGAGGCTTTCTTT
NA | NA | TRBJ2-1 | TRBV10-2 | CASSDFGSTYNEQFF | TGCGCCAGCAGTGATTTCGGGAGTACTTACAATGAGCAGTTCTTC
NA | few | TRBJ1-1 | TRBV5-6 | CASSLEENTEAFF | TGTGCCAGCAGCTTGGAGGAGAACACTGAAGCTTTCTTT
NA | many | TRBJ2-1 | TRBV15 | CATSRYISSEQFF | TGTGCCACCAGCAGATATATCTCCTCTGAGCAGTTCTTC
NA | NA | TRBJ2-2 | TRBV10-2 | CASSEHMGQINTGELFF | TGCGCCAGCAGTGAGCATATGGGGCAGATAAACACCGGGGAGCTGTTTTTT
TRBD1 | few | TRBJ1-2 | TRBV5-1 | CASSFIRQGVSSYTF | TGCGCCAGCAGCTTCATCCGACAGGGAGTCTCTAGCTACACCTTC
NA | NA | TRBJ1-5 | TRBV6-1 | CASRPPGSGNQPQHF | TGTGCCAGCAGACCTCCGGGTTCGGGGAATCAGCCCCAGCATTTT
TRBD2 | many | TRBJ2-7 | TRBV29-1 | CSVEELAGSEQYF | TGCAGCGTTGAAGAACTAGCGGGTTCCGAGCAGTACTTC
NA | many | TRBJ2-1 | TRBV11-1 | CASSFKNEQFF | TGTGCCAGCAGCTTTAAGAATGAGCAGTTCTTC
NA | NA | TRBJ1-5 | TRBV7-8 | CAGSPPGQPQHF | TGTGCCGGCAGCCCTCCAGGTCAGCCCCAGCATTTT
NA | few | TRBJ1-1 | TRBV18 | CASRGQAENTEAFF | TGTGCCAGCCGAGGTCAGGCAGAGAACACTGAAGCTTTCTTT
NA | NA | TRBJ2-2 | TRBV5-1 | CASSLGPGRTGELFF | TGCGCCAGCAGCTTGGGTCCGGGAAGGACCGGGGAGCTGTTTTTT
TRBD1 | few | TRBJ2-7 | TRBV5-5 | CASSLIPAGQGFYEQYF | TGTGCCAGCAGCCTGATACCCGCGGGACAGGGGTTCTACGAGCAGTACTTC
NA | many | TRBJ1-2 | TRBV12-3/TRBV12-4 | CASSFGGPNYGYTF | TGTGCCAGCAGTTTCGGGGGCCCTAACTATGGCTACACCTTC
NA | NA | TRBJ1-6 | TRBV12-3/TRBV12-4 | CASSLGGIWSNSPLHF | TGTGCCAGCAGCCTTGGGGGGATTTGGAGTAATTCACCCCTCCACTTT
NA | medium-sized | TRBJ2-5 | TRBV27 | CASSLWGQETQYF | TGTGCCAGCAGTTTATGGGGCCAAGAGACCCAGTACTTC
NA | NA | TRBJ1-1 | TRBV7-8 | CASSHRELNTEAFF | TGTGCCAGCAGCCACAGAGAATTGAACACTGAAGCTTTCTTT
TRBD1 | NA | TRBJ1-5 | TRBV6-5 | CASSWGVPGGTNQPQHF | TGTGCCAGCAGTTGGGGCGTCCCAGGGGGCACCAATCAGCCCCAGCATTTT
TRBD1 | NA | TRBJ1-1 | TRBV29-1 | CSVWGVWTGAMNTEAFF | TGCAGCGTGTGGGGTGTGTGGACAGGGGCCATGAACACTGAAGCTTTCTTT
TRBD1 | NA | TRBJ2-7 | TRBV20-1 | CSAKRRQGMGYEQYF | TGCAGTGCTAAGAGAAGACAGGGAATGGGCTACGAGCAGTACTTC
TRBD1 | many | TRBJ1-1 | TRBV7-3 | CASSQGQTHEAFF | TGTGCCAGCAGCCAGGGACAGACCCATGAAGCTTTCTTT
NA | NA | TRBJ1-2 | TRBV15 | CATSLTANYGYTF | TGTGCCACCAGCCTAACGGCTAACTATGGCTACACCTTC
NA | many | TRBJ2-1 | TRBV7-9 | CASSPSGEVNEQFF | TGTGCCAGCAGCCCCTCGGGGGAGGTCAATGAGCAGTTCTTC
NA | NA | TRBJ1-1 | TRBV13 | CASSFWRGNTEAFF | TGTGCCAGCAGCTTTTGGAGGGGGAACACTGAAGCTTTCTTT
NA | few | TRBJ2-2 | TRBV10-1 | CASTRGTGGTGELFF | TGCGCCAGCACGAGAGGGACGGGCGGCACCGGGGAGCTGTTTTTT
TRBD2 | few | TRBJ2-5 | TRBV27 | CASSFWTSGKETQYF | TGTGCCAGCAGTTTCTGGACTAGCGGAAAAGAGACCCAGTACTTC
NA | NA | TRBJ1-6 | TRBV6-6 | CASSPTVDNSPLHF | TGTGCCAGCAGCCCGACGGTCGACAATTCACCCCTCCACTTT